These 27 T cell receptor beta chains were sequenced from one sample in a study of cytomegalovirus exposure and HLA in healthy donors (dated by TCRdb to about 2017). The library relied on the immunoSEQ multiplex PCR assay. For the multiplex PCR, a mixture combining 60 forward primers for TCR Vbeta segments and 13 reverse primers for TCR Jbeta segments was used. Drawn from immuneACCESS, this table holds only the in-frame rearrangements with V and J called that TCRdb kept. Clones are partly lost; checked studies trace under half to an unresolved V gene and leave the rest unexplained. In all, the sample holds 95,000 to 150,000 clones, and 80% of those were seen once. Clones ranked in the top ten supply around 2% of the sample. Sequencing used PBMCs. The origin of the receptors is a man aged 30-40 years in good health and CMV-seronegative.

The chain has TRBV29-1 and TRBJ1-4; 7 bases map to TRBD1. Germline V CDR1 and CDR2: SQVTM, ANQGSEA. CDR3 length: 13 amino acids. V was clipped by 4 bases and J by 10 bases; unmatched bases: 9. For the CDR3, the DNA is TGCAGCGTTGCGGCAGGGGGTGGGGGAAAACTGTTTTTT. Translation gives CSVAAGGGGKLFF.

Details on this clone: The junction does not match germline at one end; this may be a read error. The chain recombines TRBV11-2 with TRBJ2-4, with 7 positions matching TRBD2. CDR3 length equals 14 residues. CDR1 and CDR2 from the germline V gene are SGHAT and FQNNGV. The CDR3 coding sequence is TGTGCCAGCAGCCCCCGATTGGGGGGGAACAGTCAGTACTTC. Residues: CASSPRLGGNSQYF. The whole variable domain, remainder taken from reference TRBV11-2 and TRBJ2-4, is EAGVAQSPRYKIIEKRQSVAFWCNPISGHATLYWYQQILGQGPKLLIQFQNNGVVDDSQLPKDRFSAERLKGVDSTLKIQPAKLEDSAVYLCASSPRLGGNSQYFGAGTRLSVL.

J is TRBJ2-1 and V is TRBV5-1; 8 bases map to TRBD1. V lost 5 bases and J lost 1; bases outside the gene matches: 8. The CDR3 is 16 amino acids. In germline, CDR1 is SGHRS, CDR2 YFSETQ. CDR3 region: CASSLGQGASYNEQFF. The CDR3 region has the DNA TGCGCCAGCAGTCTAGGGCAGGGGGCGTCCTACAATGAGCAGTTCTTC.

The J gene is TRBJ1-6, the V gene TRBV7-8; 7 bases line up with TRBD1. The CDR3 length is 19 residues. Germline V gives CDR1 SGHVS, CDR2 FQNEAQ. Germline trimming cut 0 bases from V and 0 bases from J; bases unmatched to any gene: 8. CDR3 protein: CASSLASAGGPSYNSPLHF. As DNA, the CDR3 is TGTGCCAGCAGCTTAGCGTCGGCAGGGGGGCCCTCCTATAATTCACCCCTCCACTTT. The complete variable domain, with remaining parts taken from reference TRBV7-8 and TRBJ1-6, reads GAGVSQSPRYKVAKRGQDVALRCDPISGHVSLFWYQQALGQGPEFLTYFQNEAQLDKSGLPSDRFFAERPEGSVSTLKIQRTQQEDSAVYLCASSLASAGGPSYNSPLHFGNGTRLTVT.

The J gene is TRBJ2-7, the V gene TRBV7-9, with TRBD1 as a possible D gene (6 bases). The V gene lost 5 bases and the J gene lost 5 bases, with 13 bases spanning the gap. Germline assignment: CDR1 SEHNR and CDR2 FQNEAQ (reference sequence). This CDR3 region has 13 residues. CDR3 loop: CASSLQGRNEQYF. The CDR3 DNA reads TGTGCCAGCAGCCTACAGGGTCGCAACGAGCAGTACTTC.

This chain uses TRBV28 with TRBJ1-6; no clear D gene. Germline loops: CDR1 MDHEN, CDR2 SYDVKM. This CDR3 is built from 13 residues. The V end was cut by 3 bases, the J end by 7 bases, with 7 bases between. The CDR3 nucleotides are TGTGCCAGCAGTTTGTATGTGAATTCACCCCTCCACTTT. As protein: CASSLYVNSPLHF.

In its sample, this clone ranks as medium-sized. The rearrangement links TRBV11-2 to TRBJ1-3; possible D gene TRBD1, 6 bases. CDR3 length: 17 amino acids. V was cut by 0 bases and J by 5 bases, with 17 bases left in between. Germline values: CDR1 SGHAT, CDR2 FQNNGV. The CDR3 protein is CASSLDWGHRFRNTIYF. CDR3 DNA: TGTGCCAGCAGCTTAGATTGGGGACACCGATTCCGAAACACCATATATTTT. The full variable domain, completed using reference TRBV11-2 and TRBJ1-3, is EAGVAQSPRYKIIEKRQSVAFWCNPISGHATLYWYQQILGQGPKLLIQFQNNGVVDDSQLPKDRFSAERLKGVDSTLKIQPAKLEDSAVYLCASSLDWGHRFRNTIYFGEGSWLTVV.

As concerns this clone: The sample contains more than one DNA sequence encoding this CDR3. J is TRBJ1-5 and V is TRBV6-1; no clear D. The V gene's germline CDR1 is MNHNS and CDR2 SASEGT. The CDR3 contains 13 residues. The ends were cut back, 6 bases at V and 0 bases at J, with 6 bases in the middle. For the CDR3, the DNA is TGTGCCAGCAGCCCTTATAGCAATCAGCCCCAGCATTTT. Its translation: CASSPYSNQPQHF.

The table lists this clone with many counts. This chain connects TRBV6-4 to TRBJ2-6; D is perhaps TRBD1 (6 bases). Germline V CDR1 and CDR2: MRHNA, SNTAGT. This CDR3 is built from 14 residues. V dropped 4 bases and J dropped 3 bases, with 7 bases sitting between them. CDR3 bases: TGTGCCAGCAGTGCAGGGGTTGGGGCCAACGTCCTGACTTTC. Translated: CASSAGVGANVLTF.

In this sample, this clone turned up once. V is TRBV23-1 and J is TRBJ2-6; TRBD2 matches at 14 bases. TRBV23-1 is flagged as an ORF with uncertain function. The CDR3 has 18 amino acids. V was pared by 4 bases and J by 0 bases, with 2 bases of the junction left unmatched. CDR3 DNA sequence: TGCGCCAGCAGTCCTGGACTAGCGGGGGGCTCTGGGGCCAACGTCCTGACTTTC. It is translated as CASSPGLAGGSGANVLTF.

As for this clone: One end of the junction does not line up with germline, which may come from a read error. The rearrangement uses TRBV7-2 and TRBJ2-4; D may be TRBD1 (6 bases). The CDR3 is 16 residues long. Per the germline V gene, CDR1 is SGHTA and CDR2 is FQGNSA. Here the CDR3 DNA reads TGTGCCAGCAGCTTAGCGGGGACAATAGCCAAAAACAGTCAGTACTTC. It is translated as CASSLAGTIAKNSQYF.

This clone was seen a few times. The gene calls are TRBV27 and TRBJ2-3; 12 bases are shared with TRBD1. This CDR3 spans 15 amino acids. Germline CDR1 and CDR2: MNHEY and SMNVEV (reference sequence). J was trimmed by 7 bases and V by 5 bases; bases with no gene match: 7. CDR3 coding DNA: TGTGCCAGCAGTCCCGGGACAGGGGGCGGGTATACGCAGTATTTT. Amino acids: CASSPGTGGGYTQYF.

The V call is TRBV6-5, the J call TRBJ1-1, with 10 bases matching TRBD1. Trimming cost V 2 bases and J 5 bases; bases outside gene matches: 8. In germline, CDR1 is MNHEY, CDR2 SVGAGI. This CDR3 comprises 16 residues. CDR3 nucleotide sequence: TGTGCCAGCAGTTACGATATAGGACAGGGGGAGACTGAAGCTTTCTTT. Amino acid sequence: CASSYDIGQGETEAFF.

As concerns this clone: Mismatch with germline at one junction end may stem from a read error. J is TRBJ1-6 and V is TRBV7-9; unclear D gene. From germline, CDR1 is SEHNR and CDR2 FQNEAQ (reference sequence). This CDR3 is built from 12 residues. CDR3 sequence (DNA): TGTTCCAGCAGCACCGGGGATTCACCCCTCCACTTT. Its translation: CSSSTGDSPLHF.

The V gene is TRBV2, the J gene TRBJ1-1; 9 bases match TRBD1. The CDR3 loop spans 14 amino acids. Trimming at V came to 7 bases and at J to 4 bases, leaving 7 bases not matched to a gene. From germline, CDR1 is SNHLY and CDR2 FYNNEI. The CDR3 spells CASNRDREATEAFF. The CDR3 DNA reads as TGTGCCAGCAATCGGGACAGGGAGGCCACTGAAGCTTTCTTT.

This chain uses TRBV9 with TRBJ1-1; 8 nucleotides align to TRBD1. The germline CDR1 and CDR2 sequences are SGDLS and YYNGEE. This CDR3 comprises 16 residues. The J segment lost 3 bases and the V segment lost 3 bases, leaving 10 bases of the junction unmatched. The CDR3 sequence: CASSASGGEDYTEAFF. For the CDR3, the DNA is TGTGCCAGCAGCGCCTCAGGGGGCGAGGACTACACTGAAGCTTTCTTT.

The CDR3 bases are TGTGCCACCAGCGGCGAATGGGGGAGGAGCTACGAGCAGTACTTC. This translates into CATSGEWGRSYEQYF. V and J are TRBV15 and TRBJ2-7, with D tentatively TRBD2 (6 bases). Per germline, CDR1 LNHNV and CDR2 YYDKDF (reference sequence). With 5 bases removed from V and 3 bases from J, the gap between germline ends came to 17 bases. The CDR3 loop spans 15 amino acids. Full variable domain (outside the CDR3, taken from reference TRBV15 and TRBJ2-7): DAMVIQNPRYQVTQFGKPVTLSCSQTLNHNVMYWYQQKSSQAPKLLFHYYDKDFNNEADTPDNFQSRRPNTSFCFLDIRSPGLGDTAMYLCATSGEWGRSYEQYFGPGTRLTVT.

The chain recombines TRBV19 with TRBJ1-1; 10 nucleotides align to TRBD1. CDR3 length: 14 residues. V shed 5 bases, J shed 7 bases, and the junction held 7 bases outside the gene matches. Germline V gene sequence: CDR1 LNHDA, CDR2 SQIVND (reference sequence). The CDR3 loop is CASSPTGGVSEAFF. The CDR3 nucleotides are TGTGCCAGTAGTCCGACAGGGGGCGTAAGTGAAGCTTTCTTT. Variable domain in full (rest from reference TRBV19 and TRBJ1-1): DGGITQSPKYLFRKEGQNVTLSCEQNLNHDAMYWYRQDPGQGLRLIYYSQIVNDFQKGDIAEGYSVSREKKESFPLTVTSAQKNPTAFYLCASSPTGGVSEAFFGQGTRLTVV.

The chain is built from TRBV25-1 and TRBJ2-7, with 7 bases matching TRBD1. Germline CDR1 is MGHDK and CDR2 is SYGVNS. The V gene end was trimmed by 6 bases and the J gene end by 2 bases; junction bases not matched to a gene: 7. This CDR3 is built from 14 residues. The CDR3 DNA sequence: TGTGCCAGCAGGAGGATGGGACAGCCCTACGAGCAGTACTTC. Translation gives CASRRMGQPYEQYF.

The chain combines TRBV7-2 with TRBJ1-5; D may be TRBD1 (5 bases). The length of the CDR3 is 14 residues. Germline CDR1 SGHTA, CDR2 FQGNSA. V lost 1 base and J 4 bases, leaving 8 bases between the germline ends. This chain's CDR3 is CASSLGGGNQPQHF. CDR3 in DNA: TGTGCCAGCAGCTTAGGTGGGGGGAATCAGCCCCAGCATTTT.

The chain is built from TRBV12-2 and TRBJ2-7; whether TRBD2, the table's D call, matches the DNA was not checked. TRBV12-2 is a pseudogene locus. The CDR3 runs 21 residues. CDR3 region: CASRLPYWAWGERIRDYEQYF. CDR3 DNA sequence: TGTGCAAGTCGCTTACCCTACTGGGCCTGGGGAGAGAGGATTAGGGACTACGAGCAGTACTTC.

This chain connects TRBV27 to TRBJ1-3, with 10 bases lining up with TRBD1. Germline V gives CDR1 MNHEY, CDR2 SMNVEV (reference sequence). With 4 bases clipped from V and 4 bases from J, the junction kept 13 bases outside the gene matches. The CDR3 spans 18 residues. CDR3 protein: CASSWPRDRGSWGNTIYF. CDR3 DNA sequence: TGTGCCAGCAGTTGGCCGCGGGACAGGGGCTCATGGGGAAACACCATATATTTT.

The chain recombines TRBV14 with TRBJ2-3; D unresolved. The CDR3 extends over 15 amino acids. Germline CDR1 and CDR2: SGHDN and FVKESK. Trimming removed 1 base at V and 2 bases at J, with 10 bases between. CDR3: CASSQGRFSTDTQYF. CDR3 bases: TGTGCCAGCAGCCAAGGGCGGTTTTCCACAGATACGCAGTATTTT.

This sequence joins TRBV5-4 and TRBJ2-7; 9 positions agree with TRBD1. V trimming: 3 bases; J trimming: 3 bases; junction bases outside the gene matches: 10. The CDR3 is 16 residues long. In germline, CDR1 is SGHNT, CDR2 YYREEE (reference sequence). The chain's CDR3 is CASSSGQGRTLYEQYF. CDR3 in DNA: TGTGCCAGCAGCTCGGGACAGGGCCGAACCCTCTACGAGCAGTACTTC.

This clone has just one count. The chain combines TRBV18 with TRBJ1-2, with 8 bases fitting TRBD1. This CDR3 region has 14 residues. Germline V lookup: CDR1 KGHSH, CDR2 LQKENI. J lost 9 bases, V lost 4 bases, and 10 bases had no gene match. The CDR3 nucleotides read TGTGCCAGCTCACAGACGGACAGGGTTACGAGCTACACCTTC. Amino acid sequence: CASSQTDRVTSYTF.

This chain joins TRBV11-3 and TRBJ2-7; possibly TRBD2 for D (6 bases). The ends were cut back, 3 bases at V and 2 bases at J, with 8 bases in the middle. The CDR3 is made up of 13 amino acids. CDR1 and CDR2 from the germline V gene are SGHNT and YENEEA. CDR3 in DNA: TGTGCCAGCAGCTTCGGGGGAACCTACGAGCAGTACTTC. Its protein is CASSFGGTYEQYF.

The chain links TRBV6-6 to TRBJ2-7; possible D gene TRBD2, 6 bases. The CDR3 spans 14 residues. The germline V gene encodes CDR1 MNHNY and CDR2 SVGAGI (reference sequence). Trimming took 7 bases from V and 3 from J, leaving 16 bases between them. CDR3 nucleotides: TGTGCCAGCAACCCCGGGGGAGCAGACTACGAGCAGTACTTC. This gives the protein CASNPGGADYEQYF.